This T cell receptor beta chain is from a study of CD8+ T cells in alopecia areata. About the research overall: Twice daily, treated patients received 5 to 10 mg of oral tofacitinib. Overall study results and limits: Many expanded lesional clones remained in scalp and blood on tofacitinib.

V was clipped by 0 bases and J by 1 base, with 34 bases between them. The CDR3 has 23 residues. The germline V gene has CDR1 SQVTM and CDR2 ANQGSEA. Extraction of RNA preceded its reverse transcription into cDNA, which served as the sequencing template. Measured with immunoSEQ multiplex PCR; TCRdb has only the in-frame clones, and not every one. Altogether tens of thousands of clones are present, around 29% being singletons, with the ten largest covering under 15%. The table lists this clone with a few counts. Antigen unknown. Treatment of the sample: oral pan-JAK inhibitor, 5-10 mg twice daily. Specimens obtained from alopecia areata patients comprised lesional scalp punch biopsies and peripheral blood. PBMCs provided sorted CD4+ and CD8+ T cells.

The chain links TRBV29-1 to TRBJ2-1; tentatively, D is TRBD2 (5 bases). This receptor was taken from a human donor with alopecia areata. The sequences come from CD8+ T cells sorted from blood, collected at week 4, from a patient treated with tofacitinib. CDR3 sequence reads: CSVEDWKGSGRSSATPSYNEQFF. The CDR3 coding sequence is TGCAGCGTTGAAGATTGGAAAGGGAGTGGAAGGAGTAGCGCCACCCCATCCTACAATGAGCAGTTCTTC.